The 23 T cell receptor beta chains reported below all come from one sample, sequenced in a study of T cells in Graves' hyperthyroidism and ophthalmopathy. Researchers amplified the TCR beta CDR3 regions from RNA transcripts. In the first-round RT-PCR of the TCR CDR3, the HTBI primer set was used. TCRdb ran MiXCR on the multiplex PCR reads and lists one entry per CDR3 protein. The top ten clones hold under 20% of a sample with 500,000 or so distinct CDR3 sequences, roughly 18% of them seen once. Material: blood. The receptors originated from a young woman with Graves' ophthalmopathy.

This clonotype was observed a few times. This chain joins TRBV11-2 and TRBJ2-1, with TRBD2 matching 10 bases. V lost 5 bases, J lost 5 bases, and 18 bases stayed unmatched. The CDR3 is made up of 19 amino acids. Germline V CDR1 and CDR2: SGHAT, FQNNGV. The CDR3 spells CASSIPAGGKSSRDNEQFF. CDR3 bases: TGTGCCAGCAGCATCCCAGCGGGAGGGAAATCGTCTAGGGACAATGAGCAGTTCTTC.

This clonotype was detected only a few times. V and J are TRBV7-2 and TRBJ1-3; 10 bases line up with TRBD1. With 5 bases clipped from V and 0 bases from J, the junction kept 4 bases outside the gene matches. Germline CDR1 and CDR2: SGHTA and FQGNSA. The length of the CDR3 is 16 residues. CDR3 in amino acids: CASSDRTGGSGNTIYF. CDR3 DNA: TGTGCCAGCAGCGACAGGACAGGGGGCTCTGGAAACACCATATATTTT.

This clonotype was observed at least ten times. The V and J genes are TRBV11-3 and TRBJ1-1; D gene unclear. The CDR3 sequence is 14 residues long. Germline CDR1 SGHNT, CDR2 YENEEA. Trimming left V 5 bases short and J 5 bases short, with 15 bases between. The CDR3 DNA is TGTGCCAGCAGCGTCAGATCGGATGGGACTGAAGCTTTCTTT. It yields the protein CASSVRSDGTEAFF.

This rearrangement joins TRBV9 to TRBJ1-2; D call uncertain. Per germline, CDR1 SGDLS and CDR2 YYNGEE. V lost 0 bases, J lost 7 bases, and 16 bases lay in between. CDR3 length: 15 residues. In DNA, the CDR3 is TGTGCCAGCAGCGTAGACGAGGGTTTTTATGTTGGCTACACCTTC. It yields the protein CASSVDEGFYVGYTF. Full variable domain (rest looked up from reference TRBV9 and TRBJ1-2): DSGVTQTPKHLITATGQRVTLRCSPRSGDLSVYWYQQSLDQGLQFLIQYYNGEERAKGNILERFSAQQFPDLHSELNLSSLELGDSALYFCASSVDEGFYVGYTFGSGTRLTVV.

This clonotype was seen many times. This chain connects TRBV5-1 to TRBJ2-2; 10 nucleotides match TRBD2. V was pared by 1 base and J by 7 bases, with 4 bases of the junction left unmatched. Germline assignment: CDR1 SGHRS and CDR2 YFSETQ. This CDR3 is built from 15 residues. The CDR3 region is CASSLSGRAGGELFF. For the CDR3, the DNA is TGCGCCAGCAGCTTGAGCGGGAGGGCCGGCGGGGAGCTGTTTTTT.

At least ten counts were recorded for this clonotype. The chain joins TRBV10-3 to TRBJ2-5, with 10 bases matching TRBD1. The V and J ends lost 3 bases and 5 bases, in that order; junction bases with no gene match: 6. The CDR3 has 15 residues. Germline values: CDR1 ENHRY, CDR2 SYGVKD. The CDR3 spells CAISDSGQGGETQYF. The CDR3 DNA follows: TGTGCCATCAGTGACTCCGGACAGGGGGGCGAGACCCAGTACTTC.

The V call is TRBV5-1, the J call TRBJ1-2, with 7 bases matching TRBD1. Germline-derived CDR1 and CDR2 are SGHRS and YFSETQ. The V gene end was trimmed by 2 bases and the J gene end by 10 bases; junction bases not matched to a gene: 11. The CDR3 spans 14 residues. This CDR3 reads CASSFLITGAFYTF. For the CDR3, the DNA is TGCGCCAGCAGCTTCCTTATTACAGGGGCCTTCTACACCTTC.

This clonotype has ten or more counts. The chain joins TRBV12-3 or TRBV12-4 to TRBJ2-7; D may be TRBD1 (5 bases). This CDR3 spans 15 amino acids. The ends were cut back, 3 bases at V and 3 bases at J, with 15 bases in the middle. CDR3 protein: CASSFDRPKIYEQYF. In DNA form, the CDR3 reads TGTGCCAGCAGTTTCGACAGACCGAAGATCTACGAGCAGTACTTC.

This clonotype was recorded many times. This sequence joins TRBV5-5 and TRBJ2-1, with D perhaps TRBD2 (5 bases). The CDR3 consists of 14 residues. Trimming left V 5 bases short and J 2 bases short, with 11 bases between. Germline-derived CDR1 and CDR2 are SGHKS and YYEKEE (reference sequence). The CDR3 region is CASSDTSTYNEQFF. Written as DNA, the CDR3 is TGTGCCAGCAGTGATACTAGTACCTACAATGAGCAGTTCTTC. Looking up the rest from reference TRBV5-5 and TRBJ2-1 gives the full variable domain: DAGVTQSPTHLIKTRGQQVTLRCSPISGHKSVSWYQQVLGQGPQFIFQYYEKEERGRGNFPDRFSARQFPNYSSELNVNALLLGDSALYLCASSDTSTYNEQFFGPGTRLTVL.

This clonotype was found many times. The J gene is TRBJ2-3, the V gene TRBV10-1; D possibly matches TRBD1 or TRBD2 (5 bases each). The CDR3 has 15 amino acids. Trimming cost V 2 bases and J 0 bases, with 9 bases left between them. Germline V gene sequence: CDR1 WNHNN, CDR2 SYGVQD (reference sequence). The DNA of the CDR3 is TGCGCCAGCAGTGAGCGGGGCCCCAGCACAGATACGCAGTATTTT. Its translation: CASSERGPSTDTQYF.

This sequence joins TRBV7-6 and TRBJ2-5; possible D gene TRBD1, 6 bases. Germline CDR1 reads SGHVS; CDR2 reads FNYEAQ. The V gene lost 5 bases and the J gene lost 1 base, with 14 bases spanning the gap. The CDR3 spans 15 residues. The CDR3 DNA reads TGTGCCAGCAGCCTCCTCGGACAGCTCCAAGAGACCCAGTACTTC. It translates to CASSLLGQLQETQYF.

Ten or more counts support this clonotype. The genes are TRBV30 and TRBJ2-7, with 9 bases matching TRBD1. This CDR3 is built from 14 residues. V shed 2 bases and J 5 bases; nucleotides not matched to a gene: 7. Germline lookup yields CDR1 GTSNPN and CDR2 SVGIG (reference sequence). In DNA, the CDR3 is TGTGCCTGGAGTTTGACAGGGGGGATTGACGAGCAGTACTTC. Translating gives CAWSLTGGIDEQYF.

The chain couples TRBV10-3 to TRBJ1-1; 9 nucleotides match TRBD1. The CDR3 consists of 15 residues. Germline loops: CDR1 ENHRY, CDR2 SYGVKD. V shed 5 bases, J shed 5 bases, and the junction held 9 bases outside the gene matches. The CDR3 coding sequence is TGTGCCATCAGTCCTTATGACAGGGGGAATACTGAAGCTTTCTTT. Amino acid sequence: CAISPYDRGNTEAFF.

This clonotype turned up a few times. The gene calls are TRBV7-9 and TRBJ1-4; the D is unclear. Germline loops: CDR1 SEHNR, CDR2 FQNEAQ (reference sequence). The ends were cut back, 3 bases at V and 8 bases at J, with 13 bases in the middle. This CDR3 region has 14 residues. In nucleotides, the CDR3 is TGTGCCAGCAGCTTGCCGAACAGTGAGGAAAAACTGTTTTTT. Translating it yields CASSLPNSEEKLFF. Variable domain in full (rest from reference TRBV7-9 and TRBJ1-4): DTGVSQNPRHKITKRGQNVTFRCDPISEHNRLYWYRQTLGQGPEFLTYFQNEAQLEKSRLLSDRFSAERPKGSFSTLEIQRTEQGDSAMYLCASSLPNSEEKLFFGSGTQLSVL.

A word on this clonotype: A single base separates this from a much larger clone, so it may be a read error. The rearrangement joins TRBV28 to TRBJ2-1; D remains unclear. The assigned J gene may be wrong: the sequence end matches TRBJ2-7 better. Germline lookup yields CDR1 MDHEN and CDR2 SYDVKM. The CDR3 runs 12 residues. The CDR3 loop reads CASSLSDNEQYF. DNA for the CDR3: TGTGCCAGCAGTTTATCAGACAATGAGCAGTACTTC.

J is TRBJ2-2 and V is TRBV9; no definite D call. Germline assignment: CDR1 SGDLS and CDR2 YYNGEE. CDR3 size: 16 residues. V lost 3 bases to trimming and J lost 5 bases, with 17 bases between them. CDR3 in DNA: TGTGCCAGCAGCGGAGTATCTGGTTTCGGGACCGGGGAGCTGTTTTTT. Residues: CASSGVSGFGTGELFF.

This clonotype was observed many times. The chain is built from TRBV27 and TRBJ2-3; D remains ambiguous. Germline assignment: CDR1 MNHEY and CDR2 SMNVEV (reference sequence). V gave up 2 bases and J gave up 6 bases, with 9 bases separating them. The CDR3 runs to 13 residues. The CDR3 DNA is TGTGCCAGCAGTTTACAGCTTCCGGATACGCAGTATTTT. It encodes CASSLQLPDTQYF.

A note on this clonotype: A much larger clone lies a single base off, so this may be a read error. The V and J genes are TRBV3-1 and TRBJ1-2, with TRBD1 matching over 10 bases. From germline, CDR1 is LGHDT and CDR2 YNNKEL (reference sequence). This CDR3 has 15 amino acids. Here the CDR3 reads CAGSQLRTGGYGYTF. Here the CDR3 DNA reads TGTGCCGGCAGCCAGCTTAGGACAGGGGGATATGGCTACACCTTC.

This clonotype has a count of ten or more. V gene TRBV7-2 combines with J gene TRBJ1-5; perhaps TRBD1 as D (5 bases). The germline V gene encodes CDR1 SGHTA and CDR2 FQGNSA. The CDR3 length is 16 residues. Trimming cost V 1 base and J 1 base, with 11 bases left between them. The CDR3 bases are TGTGCCAGCAGCTTAGAGGTGGGGCCGAGCAATCAGCCCCAGCATTTT. It encodes CASSLEVGPSNQPQHF.

This clonotype was detected many times. J is TRBJ2-3 and V is TRBV28; 13 bases agree with TRBD2. From germline, CDR1 is MDHEN and CDR2 SYDVKM. The V and J ends lost 4 bases and 7 bases, in that order; junction bases with no gene match: 8. CDR3 length: 16 amino acids. CDR3 nucleotides: TGTGCCAGCAGTTGGACGGGACTAGCGGGGAGATATACGCAGTATTTT. Its translation is CASSWTGLAGRYTQYF.

The table lists this clonotype with many counts. This chain uses TRBV28 with TRBJ1-5; D possibly corresponds to TRBD1 (5 bases). Germline CDR1 is MDHEN and CDR2 is SYDVKM. V was clipped by 0 bases and J by 1 base, with 13 bases between them. The CDR3 is 17 residues long. The CDR3 region has the DNA TGTGCCAGCAGTTTATGGAGGGCCAGGGCAAGCAATCAGCCCCAGCATTTT. It is translated as CASSLWRARASNQPQHF.

In its sample, this clonotype was seen a few times. The genes are TRBV4-1 and TRBJ1-2; tentatively, D is TRBD1 (5 bases). The germline gives CDR1 MGHRA, CDR2 YSYEKL. The CDR3 spans 16 residues. Trimming pared 3 bases from V and 7 bases from J, leaving 21 bases between. Here the CDR3 reads CASSQPWREGLGGYTF. The CDR3 DNA sequence: TGCGCCAGCAGCCAGCCATGGCGAGAGGGGCTGGGTGGCTACACCTTC.

This clonotype was seen repeatedly, ten times or more. Here the CDR3 DNA reads TGTGCCAGCAGCTTAGTCAAGGGCTACGAGCAGTACTTC. As protein: CASSLVKGYEQYF. The chain joins TRBV7-8 to TRBJ2-7; the D is unclear. CDR3 length: 13 amino acids. Deletions cut 1 base from V and 3 bases from J, with 7 bases between. Germline CDR1 and CDR2: SGHVS and FQNEAQ. The full variable domain, completed using reference TRBV7-8 and TRBJ2-7, is GAGVSQSPRYKVAKRGQDVALRCDPISGHVSLFWYQQALGQGPEFLTYFQNEAQLDKSGLPSDRFFAERPEGSVSTLKIQRTQQEDSAVYLCASSLVKGYEQYFGPGTRLTVT.